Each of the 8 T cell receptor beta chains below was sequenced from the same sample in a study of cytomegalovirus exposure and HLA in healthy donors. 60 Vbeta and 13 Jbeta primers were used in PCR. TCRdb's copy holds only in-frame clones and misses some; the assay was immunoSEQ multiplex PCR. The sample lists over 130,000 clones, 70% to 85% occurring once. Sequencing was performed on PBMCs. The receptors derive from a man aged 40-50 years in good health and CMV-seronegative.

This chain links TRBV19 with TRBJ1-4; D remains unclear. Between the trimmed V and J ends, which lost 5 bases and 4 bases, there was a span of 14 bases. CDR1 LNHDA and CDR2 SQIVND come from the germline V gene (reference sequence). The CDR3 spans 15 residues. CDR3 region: CASSSRVSVNEKLFF. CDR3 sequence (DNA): TGTGCCAGTAGTTCCCGGGTCTCGGTTAATGAAAAACTGTTTTTT. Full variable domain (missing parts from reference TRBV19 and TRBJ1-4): DGGITQSPKYLFRKEGQNVTLSCEQNLNHDAMYWYRQDPGQGLRLIYYSQIVNDFQKGDIAEGYSVSREKKESFPLTVTSAQKNPTAFYLCASSSRVSVNEKLFFGSGTQLSVL.

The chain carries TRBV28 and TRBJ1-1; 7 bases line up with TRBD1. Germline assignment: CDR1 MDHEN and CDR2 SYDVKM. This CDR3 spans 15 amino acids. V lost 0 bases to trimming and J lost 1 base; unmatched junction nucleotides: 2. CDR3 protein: CASSLWRQGNTEAFF. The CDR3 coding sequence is TGTGCCAGCAGTTTATGGAGACAGGGGAACACTGAAGCTTTCTTT.

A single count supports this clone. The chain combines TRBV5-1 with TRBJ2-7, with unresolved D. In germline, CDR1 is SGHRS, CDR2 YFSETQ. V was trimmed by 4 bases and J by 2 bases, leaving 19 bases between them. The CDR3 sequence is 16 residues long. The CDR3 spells CASSPLGTPGPYEQYF. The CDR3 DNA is TGCGCCAGCAGCCCCCTCGGTACCCCAGGCCCCTACGAGCAGTACTTC.

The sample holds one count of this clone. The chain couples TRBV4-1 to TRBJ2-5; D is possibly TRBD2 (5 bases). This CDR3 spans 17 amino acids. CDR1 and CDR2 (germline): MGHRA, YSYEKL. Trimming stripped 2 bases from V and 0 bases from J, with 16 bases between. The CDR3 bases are TGCGCCAGCAGCCAAAAGGGCAGCGGCCGGTACCAAGAGACCCAGTACTTC. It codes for CASSQKGSGRYQETQYF.

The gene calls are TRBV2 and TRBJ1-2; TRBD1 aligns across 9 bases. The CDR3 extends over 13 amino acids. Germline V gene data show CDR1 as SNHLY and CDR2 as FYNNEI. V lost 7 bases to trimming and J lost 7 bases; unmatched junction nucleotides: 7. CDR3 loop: CASTSGQGRGYTF. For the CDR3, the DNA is TGTGCCAGCACCTCGGGACAGGGTCGTGGCTACACCTTC.

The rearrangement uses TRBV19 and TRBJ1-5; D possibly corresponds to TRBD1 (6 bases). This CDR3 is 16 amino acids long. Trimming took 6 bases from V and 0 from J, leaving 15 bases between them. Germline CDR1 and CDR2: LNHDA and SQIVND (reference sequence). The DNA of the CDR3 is TGTGCCAGTAGCGACAGGCTACCCTTTAGCAATCAGCCCCAGCATTTT. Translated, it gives CASSDRLPFSNQPQHF.

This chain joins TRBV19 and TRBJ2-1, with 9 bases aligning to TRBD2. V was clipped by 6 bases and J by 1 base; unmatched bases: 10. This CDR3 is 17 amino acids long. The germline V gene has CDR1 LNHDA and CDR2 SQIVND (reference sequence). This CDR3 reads CASRSEVAGVSYNEQFF. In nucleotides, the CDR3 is TGTGCCAGTAGATCAGAGGTAGCGGGAGTGTCCTACAATGAGCAGTTCTTC. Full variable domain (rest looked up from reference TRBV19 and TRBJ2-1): DGGITQSPKYLFRKEGQNVTLSCEQNLNHDAMYWYRQDPGQGLRLIYYSQIVNDFQKGDIAEGYSVSREKKESFPLTVTSAQKNPTAFYLCASRSEVAGVSYNEQFFGPGTRLTVL.

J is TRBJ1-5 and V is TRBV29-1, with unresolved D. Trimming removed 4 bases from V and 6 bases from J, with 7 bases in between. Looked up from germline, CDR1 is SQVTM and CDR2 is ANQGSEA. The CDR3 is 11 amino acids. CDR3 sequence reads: CSVAGPQPQHF. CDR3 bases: TGCAGCGTTGCAGGTCCTCAGCCCCAGCATTTT.